Shown below are 22 T cell receptor beta chains from a single sample sequenced in a study of PD-1 blockade in classical Hodgkin lymphoma (dated by TCRdb to about 2020). The method was the immunoSEQ multiplex PCR assay. Drawn from immuneACCESS, this table holds only the in-frame rearrangements with V and J called that TCRdb kept. Clones are partly lost; checked studies trace under half to an unresolved V gene and leave the rest unexplained. Present in this sample are some 110,000 clones, 89% of which were seen just once. Around 17% of the sample is in the top ten clones. The time point label of this sample denotes: cycle 4 day 1 (C4D1), after less than 7 weeks of nivolumab. Relapse after autologous stem cell transplantation had occurred in all trial patients, and cohorts A, B and C were distinguished by prior brentuximab vedotin exposure. The material was peripheral blood mononuclear cells (PBMCs), obtained before the fourth cycle of nivolumab. Every receptor here comes from a human donor with classical Hodgkin lymphoma.

CDR3 sequence (DNA): TGTGCCAGCAGCCGCCACCGTCTCATACAGGGTTCCCACGAGCAGTACTTC. Translation: CASSRHRLIQGSHEQYF. The rearrangement uses TRBV5-6 and TRBJ2-7; TRBD1 might be the D (6 bases). Trimming shortened V by 4 bases and J by 5 bases, and 25 bases separated the two germline ends. Germline V gene data show CDR1 as SGHDT and CDR2 as YYEEEE. The CDR3 extends over 17 amino acids.

This chain joins TRBV19 and TRBJ1-5; no reliable D call. The V end was cut by 1 base, the J end by 4 bases, with 5 bases between. Germline V CDR1 and CDR2: LNHDA, SQIVND (reference sequence). CDR3 length: 13 residues. The CDR3 loop is CASSIGTNQPQHF. In DNA form, the CDR3 reads TGTGCCAGTAGTATAGGGACGAATCAGCCCCAGCATTTT.

This clone was counted a single time. The chain is built from TRBV28 and TRBJ2-1, with D perhaps matching TRBD2 (6 bases). V shed 5 bases and J shed 4 bases, with 21 bases lying between them. The CDR3 is 17 residues long. The germline V gene encodes CDR1 MDHEN and CDR2 SYDVKM. CDR3 region: CASSTLATQVTYNEQFF. DNA of the CDR3: TGTGCCAGCAGTACCCTAGCGACACAAGTTACGTACAATGAGCAGTTCTTC.

The chain joins TRBV6-1 to TRBJ1-5; D ambiguous. Germline CDR1 reads MNHNS; CDR2 reads SASEGT. This CDR3 has 15 amino acids. V dropped 10 bases and J dropped 1 base, with 17 bases sitting between them. The CDR3 sequence: CATQPLTESNQPQHF. For the CDR3, the DNA is TGTGCCACCCAACCCCTGACCGAGAGCAATCAGCCCCAGCATTTT.

A single count supports this clone. J is TRBJ2-3 and V is TRBV6-1; D ambiguous. From germline, CDR1 is MNHNS and CDR2 SASEGT. Between the trimmed V and J ends, which lost 6 bases and 5 bases, there was a span of 6 bases. This CDR3 comprises 11 residues. The CDR3: CASSRQDTQYF. The CDR3 nucleotides are TGTGCCAGCAGCCGACAAGATACGCAGTATTTT.

This sequence joins TRBV28 and TRBJ2-1; weak D call: TRBD1 (6 bases). Germline V gene sequence: CDR1 MDHEN, CDR2 SYDVKM. Trimming pared 7 bases from V and 0 bases from J, leaving 10 bases between. CDR3 length equals 14 residues. CDR3 nucleotide sequence: TGTGCCAGCAAACTAGGGGGCTCCTACAATGAGCAGTTCTTC. Translating gives CASKLGGSYNEQFF.

This clone occurred once. In nucleotides, the CDR3 is TGCGCCAGCAGCCAGGGACAGGCCCTACCCCTCCACTTT. Amino acids: CASSQGQALPLHF. The chain employs TRBV4-1 and TRBJ1-6, with TRBD1 identical over 8 bases. The CDR3 extends over 13 amino acids. The junction had 4 bases not matched to a gene; V was cut back by 3 bases and J by 12 bases. Germline V lookup: CDR1 MGHRA, CDR2 YSYEKL.

The chain links TRBV4-2 to TRBJ2-2, with D hard to call. Germline assignment: CDR1 LGHNA and CDR2 YNFKEQ. This CDR3 is built from 14 residues. V was shortened by 4 bases and J by 6 bases, with 12 bases between the two germline ends. For the CDR3, the DNA is TGTGCCAGCAGCCTTTCGGGTTTGTCCGGGGAGCTGTTTTTT. Translation gives CASSLSGLSGELFF.

The chain is built from TRBV7-2 and TRBJ2-7; 8 bases agree with TRBD1. Germline-derived CDR1 and CDR2 are SGHTA and FQGNSA. V lost 0 bases to trimming and J lost 0 bases; unmatched junction nucleotides: 7. This CDR3 has 17 amino acids. CDR3 amino acids: CASSLALRTGYSYEQYF. The CDR3 DNA sequence: TGTGCCAGCAGCTTAGCGCTAAGGACAGGGTACTCCTACGAGCAGTACTTC.

This chain links TRBV5-6 with TRBJ2-1, with 7 bases aligning to TRBD1. Losses at the gene ends were 0 bases for V and 6 bases for J; bases not matched to a gene: 0. The CDR3 covers 13 residues. The germline CDR1 and CDR2 sequences are SGHDT and YYEEEE. CDR3 sequence (DNA): TGTGCCAGCAGCTTGGGACAGGGCAATGAGCAGTTCTTC. Translated: CASSLGQGNEQFF.

This chain connects TRBV9 to TRBJ1-2; the D is unclear. Germline CDR1 reads SGDLS; CDR2 reads YYNGEE. Trimming left V 0 bases short and J 2 bases short, with 8 bases between. The CDR3 runs to 14 residues. CDR3 residues: CASSVDAANYGYTF. CDR3 DNA: TGTGCCAGCAGCGTAGATGCCGCCAACTATGGCTACACCTTC.

This clone appeared a single time. The genes are TRBV11-2 and TRBJ1-1; no clear D gene. Trimming removed 3 bases from V and 0 bases from J, with 11 bases in between. The CDR3 spans 15 residues. Germline V gene lookup returns CDR1 SGHAT and CDR2 FQNNGV. CDR3 sequence (DNA): TGTGCCAGCAGCTTTAGACGAACCCTGAACACTGAAGCTTTCTTT. Its translation: CASSFRRTLNTEAFF.

The chain joins TRBV7-9 to TRBJ2-1; 7 nucleotides align to TRBD2. Germline-derived CDR1 and CDR2 are SEHNR and FQNEAQ (reference sequence). CDR3 length: 15 amino acids. V lost 11 bases and J lost 1; bases outside the gene matches: 11. The CDR3 coding sequence is TGTGCCTGGGTCGGGGAGGGCCCTTCCTACAATGAGCAGTTCTTC. Its translation is CAWVGEGPSYNEQFF.

The chain combines TRBV7-9 with TRBJ2-7, with D maybe TRBD2 (5 bases). V shed 3 bases and J shed 0 bases, with 9 bases lying between them. Germline CDR1 is SEHNR and CDR2 is FQNEAQ (reference sequence). The CDR3 is made up of 14 amino acids. In DNA, the CDR3 is TGTGCCAGCAGCTTCGGGATAGTCTCCTACGAGCAGTACTTC. Translation gives CASSFGIVSYEQYF.

This sequence joins TRBV4-3 and TRBJ1-1, with D possibly being TRBD1 (6 bases). The CDR3 totals 13 residues. The germline V and J ends were trimmed by 1 base and 9 bases, with 12 bases remaining between them. The germline V gene encodes CDR1 LGHNA and CDR2 YSLEER. DNA for the CDR3: TGCGCCAGCAGCCAAGTCCGGACAGAGAAAGCTTTCTTT. The encoded protein is CASSQVRTEKAFF.

V and J are TRBV4-2 and TRBJ1-1; no reliable D call. CDR3 size: 13 residues. V gave up 4 bases and J gave up 1 base, with 7 bases separating them. In germline, CDR1 is LGHNA, CDR2 YNFKEQ. The CDR3 protein is CASSPPTNTEAFF. The CDR3 nucleotides read TGTGCCAGCAGCCCCCCAACGAACACTGAAGCTTTCTTT.

The chain combines TRBV9 with TRBJ2-5, with TRBD2 matching 7 bases. In germline, CDR1 is SGDLS, CDR2 YYNGEE. The V segment lost 0 bases and the J segment 0 bases; nucleotides outside the gene matches: 2. CDR3 size: 15 residues. CDR3 sequence (DNA): TGTGCCAGCAGCGTAGGCCTAGCGGACCAAGAGACCCAGTACTTC. Protein sequence: CASSVGLADQETQYF.

This clone was seen just once. The rearrangement joins TRBV7-9 to TRBJ2-7; TRBD1 is a possible D gene (6 bases). V was cut by 1 base and J by 2 bases, with 12 bases left in between. The CDR3 totals 15 residues. CDR1 and CDR2 from the germline V gene are SEHNR and FQNEAQ (reference sequence). CDR3 residues: CASSLVVGAAYEQYF. The CDR3 DNA reads as TGTGCCAGCAGCTTAGTGGTGGGGGCAGCCTACGAGCAGTACTTC.

This clone was recorded only once. This chain connects TRBV28 to TRBJ1-1; D remains unclear. Trimming left V 2 bases short and J 1 base short, with 5 bases between. The CDR3 is made up of 13 amino acids. Germline CDR1 and CDR2: MDHEN and SYDVKM. CDR3 residues: CASSLKANTEAFF. The DNA of the CDR3 is TGTGCCAGCAGTTTAAAGGCGAACACTGAAGCTTTCTTT. Together with reference TRBV28 and TRBJ1-1, the CDR3 gives the full variable domain: DVKVTQSSRYLVKRTGEKVFLECVQDMDHENMFWYRQDPGLGLRLIYFSYDVKMKEKGDIPEGYSVSREKKERFSLILESASTNQTSMYLCASSLKANTEAFFGQGTRLTVV.

The chain combines TRBV6-1 with TRBJ1-5, with D possibly being TRBD1 (6 bases). The CDR3 totals 14 residues. Germline CDR1 and CDR2: MNHNS and SASEGT. V was clipped by 6 bases and J by 6 bases, with 15 bases between them. DNA of the CDR3: TGTGCCAGCAGGAACAGGGAAGGGGCTCAGCCCCAGCATTTT. The encoded protein is CASRNREGAQPQHF.

The rearrangement joins TRBV28 to TRBJ2-7; D unresolved. Looked up from germline, CDR1 is MDHEN and CDR2 is SYDVKM. The CDR3 loop spans 14 amino acids. The V end was cut by 4 bases, the J end by 5 bases, with 15 bases between. This CDR3 reads CASSSRTLPNEQYF. CDR3 bases: TGTGCCAGCAGTTCCCGGACGCTACCCAACGAGCAGTACTTC.

The genes are TRBV21-1 and TRBJ2-1; the table assigns TRBD2, which was not confirmed against the DNA. TRBV21-1 is designated a pseudogene. The CDR3 sequence is 16 residues long. The chain's CDR3 is CASSKALLAEYNEQFF. CDR3 coding DNA: TGTGCCAGCAGCAAAGCGCTACTAGCGGAGTACAATGAGCAGTTCTTC.